The 32 T cell receptor beta chains presented below share a single source sample, sequenced in a study of prognosis after radiotherapy for stage I lung cancer. Genomic DNA was subjected to two-round multiplex PCR for amplification of TCR beta CDR3. Amplification during the initial PCR round employed primers specific to each TRBV and TRBJ gene. One entry per CDR3 protein results from TCRdb running MiXCR on the multiplex PCR reads. The sample carries about 15,000 distinct CDR3 sequences, less than 40% recorded once. The sample consisted of PBMCs, taken before or after stereotactic body radiation therapy (not recorded which). Receptor source: a donor over 45 with non-small cell lung cancer.

To note about this clonotype: A read error is likely here: a far larger clone is one base away. The chain recombines TRBV6-2 or TRBV6-3 with TRBJ2-5, with unresolved D. Trimming removed 5 bases at V and 5 bases at J, with 12 bases between. This CDR3 region has 13 residues. Looked up from germline, CDR1 is MNHEY and CDR2 is SVGEGT. CDR3 nucleotide sequence: TGTGCCAGCAGTCACCCAGATGGGGAGACCCAGTACTTC. It translates to CASSHPDGETQYF.

This clonotype was seen repeatedly, ten times or more. This chain connects TRBV2 to TRBJ2-7; D not certain. Trimming took off 2 bases at V and 3 bases at J, with 14 bases between the two ends. The germline gives CDR1 SNHLY, CDR2 FYNNEI. This CDR3 spans 15 amino acids. CDR3 sequence: CASSESQATFYEQYF. The CDR3 nucleotides read TGTGCCAGCAGTGAATCGCAGGCTACTTTCTACGAGCAGTACTTC. Filled out from reference TRBV2 and TRBJ2-7, the complete variable domain reads EPEVTQTPSHQVTQMGQEVILRCVPISNHLYFYWYRQILGQKVEFLVSFYNNEISEKSEIFDDQFSVERPDGSNFTLKIRSTKLEDSAMYFCASSESQATFYEQYFGPGTRLTVT.

Many counts were recorded for this clonotype. CDR3 region: CAISPGQGFDEQYF. CDR3 sequence (DNA): TGTGCCATCAGTCCGGGACAGGGGTTCGACGAGCAGTACTTC. The chain links TRBV10-3 to TRBJ2-7, with TRBD1 matching over 10 bases. J was trimmed by 5 bases and V by 5 bases; bases with no gene match: 6. In germline, CDR1 is ENHRY, CDR2 SYGVKD. The CDR3 is 14 amino acids.

V and J are TRBV6-1 and TRBJ1-6, with 8 positions matching TRBD1. CDR1 is MNHNS, CDR2 SASEGT, per germline. The CDR3 covers 15 residues. J lost 9 bases, V lost 9 bases, and 13 bases had no gene match. CDR3 sequence (DNA): TGTGCCAGAAGTAAGACAGGACAGGGAGGTTCACCCCTCCACTTT. Translation: CARSKTGQGGSPLHF.

The gene calls are TRBV7-9 and TRBJ1-1; weak D call: TRBD1 (5 bases). V lost 6 bases and J lost 7, with 12 bases in between. Germline lookup yields CDR1 SEHNR and CDR2 FQNEAQ (reference sequence). The CDR3 is 12 residues long. The CDR3 DNA sequence: TGTGCCAGCAGACCGGGGGACGGTGAAGCTTTCTTT. Its translation is CASRPGDGEAFF.

This clonotype came up many times. The rearrangement uses TRBV3-1 and TRBJ1-1, with D maybe TRBD1 (5 bases). The V end was cut by 4 bases, the J end by 8 bases, with 11 bases between. Germline loops: CDR1 LGHDT, CDR2 YNNKEL (reference sequence). This CDR3 is 12 amino acids long. Here the CDR3 reads CASSLGGWEAFF. The CDR3 DNA is TGTGCCAGCAGCCTGGGGGGTTGGGAAGCTTTCTTT.

The sample holds a few counts of this clonotype. CDR3 loop: CASSTGQAGSYGYTF. The CDR3 coding sequence is TGCGCCAGCAGCACTGGACAGGCGGGGAGCTATGGCTACACCTTC. The chain couples TRBV5-1 to TRBJ1-2, with 7 positions matching TRBD1. Trimming removed 4 bases from V and 4 bases from J; junction bases left unmatched: 10. Germline V CDR1 and CDR2: SGHRS, YFSETQ. The CDR3 runs to 15 residues.

There are many counts of this clonotype. The V and J genes are TRBV4-1 and TRBJ2-2, with 7 nucleotides matching TRBD2. The V gene's germline CDR1 is MGHRA and CDR2 YSYEKL. Losses at the gene ends were 3 bases for V and 6 bases for J; bases not matched to a gene: 4. The CDR3 contains 14 residues. CDR3 amino acids: CASSHVAGAGELFF. The CDR3 nucleotides are TGCGCCAGCAGCCACGTTGCGGGAGCCGGGGAGCTGTTTTTT.

This clonotype was seen many times. The V call is TRBV12-5, the J call TRBJ1-2; the D is unclear. V lost 0 bases, J lost 7 bases, and 9 bases lay in between. The CDR3 runs to 13 residues. Germline V gives CDR1 LGHNT, CDR2 FRNRAP. This chain's CDR3 is CASGLVGAFGYTF. CDR3 in DNA: TGTGCTAGTGGTTTGGTGGGTGCGTTTGGCTACACCTTC.

About this clonotype itself: A single base is all that separates this from a far larger clone, so a read error is likely. The V and J genes are TRBV6-8 and TRBJ2-3, with D tentatively TRBD1 (6 bases). Germline CDR1 is MNHGY and CDR2 is SAAAGT. The V end lost 2 bases, the J end lost 0 bases, and 12 bases lay between the germline ends. The CDR3 contains 16 residues. The CDR3 is CASSYPRQGSTDTQYF. The CDR3 nucleotides are TGTGCCAGCAGTTACCCGAGGCAGGGGAGCACAGATACGCAGTATTTT.

In this sample, this clonotype turned up many times. The CDR3 spells CATSDPTASQETQYF. CDR3 bases: TGTGCCACCAGTGATCCTACAGCCTCCCAAGAGACCCAGTACTTC. V is TRBV24-1 and J is TRBJ2-5; D uncertain. The CDR3 has 15 amino acids. V was cut by 3 bases and J by 1 base, with 11 bases left in between. Germline V CDR1 and CDR2: KGHDR, SFDVKD.

This clonotype is deemed large. The chain employs TRBV6-1 and TRBJ2-2, with D perhaps matching TRBD2 (5 bases). Per germline, CDR1 MNHNS and CDR2 SASEGT. V was clipped by 3 bases and J by 6 bases, with 11 bases between them. CDR3 size: 14 residues. CDR3 nucleotides: TGTGCCAGCAGTGACGGGATCGGCGCCGGGGAGCTGTTTTTT. Protein: CASSDGIGAGELFF.

The sample holds many counts of this clonotype. The rearrangement links TRBV6-5 to TRBJ2-3; weak D call: TRBD1 (5 bases). This CDR3 is 13 amino acids long. Trimming cost V 4 bases and J 1 base, with 6 bases left between them. Germline V gene sequence: CDR1 MNHEY, CDR2 SVGAGI. The CDR3 region is CASSSRGTDTQYF. The CDR3 nucleotides read TGTGCCAGCAGTTCCAGGGGCACAGATACGCAGTATTTT.

This clonotype is deemed medium-sized (0.01 to 0.1%). The chain is built from TRBV20-1 and TRBJ2-2, with a tentative D call TRBD1 (5 bases). This CDR3 is 15 amino acids long. The V gene lost 0 bases and the J gene lost 3 bases, with 11 bases spanning the gap. Germline values: CDR1 DFQATT, CDR2 SNEGSKA (reference sequence). CDR3 bases: TGCAGTGCTAGAGATCCGGTCAGGGACACCGGGGAGCTGTTTTTT. Translated, it gives CSARDPVRDTGELFF.

Many counts were recorded for this clonotype. The V gene is TRBV12-5, the J gene TRBJ2-1, with 7 bases fitting TRBD1. Trimming at V came to 9 bases and at J to 13 bases, leaving 12 bases not matched to a gene. CDR3 length: 12 amino acids. Germline V gives CDR1 LGHNT, CDR2 FRNRAP. The CDR3 sequence: CARSDRATPQFF. The CDR3 DNA follows: TGTGCTAGGAGCGACAGGGCCACCCCCCAGTTCTTC.

This clonotype was seen repeatedly, ten times or more. The DNA for the CDR3 is TGTGCCAGCAGGCCAGGGAACACTGAAGCTTTCTTT. This codes for CASRPGNTEAFF. The chain recombines TRBV6-1 with TRBJ1-1; D remains unclear. Between the trimmed V and J ends, which lost 6 bases and 1 base, there was a span of 6 bases. In germline, CDR1 is MNHNS, CDR2 SASEGT. There are 12 residues in the CDR3.

This clonotype occurred many times. The chain has TRBV5-1 and TRBJ2-7; unclear D gene. The CDR3 extends over 11 amino acids. The germline CDR1 and CDR2 sequences are SGHRS and YFSETQ. Trimming took off 3 bases at V and 7 bases at J, with 8 bases between the two ends. The CDR3 DNA follows: TGCGCCAGCAGCTCAGACACGGAGCAGTACTTC. Protein: CASSSDTEQYF.

The sample holds many counts of this clonotype. The chain joins TRBV3-1 to TRBJ2-5; 9 nucleotides agree with TRBD1. V shed 4 bases, J shed 1 base, and the junction held 7 bases outside the gene matches. Looked up from germline, CDR1 is LGHDT and CDR2 is YNNKEL (reference sequence). The CDR3 length is 16 residues. CDR3 protein: CASSPTGGRLQETQYF. CDR3 nucleotide sequence: TGTGCCAGCAGCCCCACAGGGGGCCGTCTCCAAGAGACCCAGTACTTC.

This clonotype was counted many times. The chain uses TRBV20-1 and TRBJ2-7, with 7 nucleotides matching TRBD1. The CDR3 contains 12 residues. The trim removed 5 bases at V and 2 bases at J, leaving 3 bases unmatched. CDR1 and CDR2 from the germline V gene are DFQATT and SNEGSKA (reference sequence). The CDR3 nucleotides read TGCAGTGCTTACAGGGGAGCCTACGAGCAGTACTTC. This sequence encodes CSAYRGAYEQYF.

This clonotype was counted ten times or more. The chain has TRBV20-1 and TRBJ1-5; unclear D gene. The V gene lost 2 bases and the J gene lost 7 bases, with 9 bases spanning the gap. The CDR3 is 12 amino acids. Germline V CDR1 and CDR2: DFQATT, SNEGSKA (reference sequence). The CDR3 here is CSARRRGQPQHF. The CDR3 DNA is TGCAGTGCTAGACGGCGAGGACAGCCCCAGCATTTT.

This clonotype was detected only a few times. The conserved final phenylalanine or tryptophan is absent from the CDR3, which likely points to a read error. The rearrangement uses TRBV11-3 and TRBJ2-3, with 13 bases identical to TRBD2. Germline lookup yields CDR1 SGHNT and CDR2 YENEEA. The CDR3 is 15 residues long. The CDR3 here is CASSPGLAGFDTQYL. CDR3 DNA: TGTGCGAGCAGCCCGGGACTAGCGGGATTCGATACGCAGTATCTT.

As concerns this clonotype: One base away lies a much larger clone, so this may be a sequencing read error. V and J are TRBV29-1 and TRBJ2-2; 8 nucleotides align to TRBD2. The V and J ends lost 4 bases and 1 base, in that order; junction bases with no gene match: 5. CDR1 SQVTM and CDR2 ANQGSEA come from the germline V gene. The CDR3 length is 15 residues. The CDR3 nucleotides are TGCAGCGTTGTCCCAGCGGGAGTGAACACCGGGGAGCTGTTTTTT. Translating gives CSVVPAGVNTGELFF.

At least ten counts were recorded for this clonotype. The chain carries TRBV18 and TRBJ2-1; maybe TRBD2 (5 bases). Trimming removed 1 base from V and 1 base from J, with 11 bases in between. Germline V CDR1 and CDR2: KGHSH, LQKENI. The CDR3 runs to 16 residues. CDR3 in amino acids: CASSPRLGASYNEQFF. The CDR3 DNA is TGTGCCAGCTCACCACGTCTGGGAGCGTCCTACAATGAGCAGTTCTTC.

This chain uses TRBV12-3 or TRBV12-4 with TRBJ2-1; 8 positions agree with TRBD1. Trimming cost V 7 bases and J 6 bases; bases outside gene matches: 5. The CDR3 runs to 13 residues. The CDR3 protein is CASICGQGNEQFF. In DNA form, the CDR3 reads TGTGCCAGCATTTGTGGACAGGGCAATGAGCAGTTCTTC.

This clonotype has a count of ten or more. J is TRBJ2-5 and V is TRBV27; 11 positions agree with TRBD2. Germline V lookup: CDR1 MNHEY, CDR2 SMNVEV (reference sequence). CDR3 length equals 15 residues. J was trimmed by 1 base and V by 6 bases; bases with no gene match: 4. The CDR3 loop is CASRPGTSGQETQYF. The CDR3 nucleotides read TGTGCCAGCAGACCCGGGACTAGCGGCCAAGAGACCCAGTACTTC.

In this sample, this clonotype turned up many times. The rearrangement links TRBV6-1 to TRBJ2-3, with 11 bases identical to TRBD2. This CDR3 spans 18 amino acids. V lost 5 bases and J lost 0; bases outside the gene matches: 10. Germline V gene data show CDR1 as MNHNS and CDR2 as SASEGT. The CDR3 is CASSPLLAGGWSTDTQYF. CDR3 nucleotide sequence: TGTGCCAGCAGTCCCCTCCTAGCGGGAGGCTGGAGCACAGATACGCAGTATTTT.

This clonotype was seen ten or more times. This chain links TRBV7-2 with TRBJ2-7, with TRBD2 identical over 11 bases. Germline loops: CDR1 SGHTA, CDR2 FQGNSA. V was clipped by 5 bases and J by 5 bases; unmatched bases: 8. This CDR3 comprises 15 residues. The CDR3 is CASSDVSGRADEQYF. In nucleotides, the CDR3 is TGTGCCAGCAGCGACGTTAGCGGGAGGGCCGACGAGCAGTACTTC.

This clonotype appeared many times. This chain links TRBV19 with TRBJ2-4; D gene uncertain. V shed 3 bases and J shed 0 bases, with 9 bases lying between them. The germline V gene encodes CDR1 LNHDA and CDR2 SQIVND (reference sequence). CDR3 length: 15 amino acids. The CDR3 DNA follows: TGTGCCAGTAGTATGATGGGCCTAGCCAAAAACATTCAGTACTTC. It is translated as CASSMMGLAKNIQYF.

This clonotype showed up many times. The CDR3 DNA reads TGTGCCAGCAGTTATAGTAGCGGGAGTACTCCGTACGAGCAGTACTTC. This encodes CASSYSSGSTPYEQYF. The chain has TRBV6-5 and TRBJ2-7, with TRBD2 matching 9 bases. The J segment lost 4 bases and the V segment lost 3 bases, leaving 10 bases of the junction unmatched. Germline values: CDR1 MNHEY, CDR2 SVGAGI. This CDR3 contains 16 residues.

In its sample, this clonotype was seen many times. This sequence joins TRBV2 and TRBJ2-3; D is perhaps TRBD2 (5 bases). Germline loops: CDR1 SNHLY, CDR2 FYNNEI. Trimming left V 6 bases short and J 4 bases short, with 11 bases between. This CDR3 has 13 residues. This chain's CDR3 is CASSEQEADTQYF. In DNA, the CDR3 is TGTGCCAGCAGCGAGCAGGAGGCAGATACGCAGTATTTT.

This clonotype was observed many times. The genes are TRBV9 and TRBJ2-5; either TRBD1 or TRBD2 may fit D (6 bases each). The CDR3 is 14 amino acids. V lost 5 bases and J lost 4, with 15 bases in between. In germline, CDR1 is SGDLS, CDR2 YYNGEE. The CDR3, as DNA: TGTGCCAGCAGTCATTCTTCGGGGGCAGAGACCCAGTACTTC. This encodes CASSHSSGAETQYF.

As to this clonotype: Its ends do not fully match the called genes, so a read error is possible. The chain couples TRBV20-1 to TRBJ2-5; D unresolved. From germline, CDR1 is DFQATT and CDR2 SNEGSKA (reference sequence). The CDR3 is 13 amino acids. The CDR3 here is CSASHGSQEAQYF. The CDR3 coding sequence is TGCAGTGCTTCGCACGGGTCACAAGAGGCCCAGTACTTC.